This TCR beta chain was sequenced in a study of tumor-infiltrating lymphocytes in primary liver carcinoma. Looking at the study overall: Samples yielded about 3.5 to 7.5 million productive TCRbeta reads, similar across tissue types.

TCR beta cDNA was reverse-transcribed from approximately 0.45 ug of total RNA. The reaction used a constant-region primer and ProtoScript II reverse transcriptase. Three nested multiplex PCR rounds of slightly modified ARM-PCR generated TCR beta libraries. TRBV1-TRBV30 forward and Cbeta reverse primers drove the first two approximately 11-cycle rounds. Each CDR3 protein is one row after TCRdb ran MiXCR on the multiplex PCR reads. The sample holds tens of thousands of distinct CDR3 sequences; about three quarters are singletons and the top ten take around 28%. General study results and limits: Tumor region pairs shared more overlap than did tumor-adjacent and tumor-blood pairs. Tumors carried a top-250-clone fraction significantly exceeding that of blood (p = 0.039).

Germline V gene lookup returns CDR1 SQVTM and CDR2 ANQGSEA. V gave up 7 bases and J gave up 3 bases; unmatched junction bases: 14. The CDR3 runs to 18 residues. Each 20-30 mg portion of unsorted bulk tissue served as the source for co-extraction of RNA and DNA. Details on this clonotype: Antigen specificity is unknown.

The TCR originated in a man in his forties with primary liver carcinoma and hepatitis B virus infection. The chain combines TRBV29-1 with TRBJ2-3; 15 bases line up with TRBD2. Sequenced: liver tumor tissue from sampling region 3. Sample subset: tumor region T3, left-lateral pole. This chain's CDR3 is CSAPGVRTSGRATDTQYF. In DNA form, the CDR3 reads TGCAGCGCGCCAGGGGTGCGGACTAGCGGGAGGGCGACAGATACGCAGTATTTT.